This TCR beta chain was sequenced in a study of T cell clonotyping in hematopoietic cell transplantation. General study findings and limits: Few recipient clonotypes overlapped donors; over 95% were de novo at given depth. CD4 and CD8 repertoire contributions could not be separated without sorting.

Assay: immunoSEQ multiplex PCR; the TCRdb copy retains only in-frame clones and omits some. The sample has some 5,000 clones, 70% to 80% seen once. Remarks on this clone: Its antigen is unknown. The junction and the germline gene differ at one end; a read error may be behind it.

Germline assignment: CDR1 SGHDT and CDR2 YYEEEE. The CDR3 spans 14 residues. This sequence was found in a male patient aged 45-60 years who had an allogeneic stem cell transplant from an unrelated donor, so the T cells may come from the graft donor. Some clones in this sample may be carry-over from other donors' samples. The chain uses TRBV5-6 and TRBJ1-1; D is unresolved. This specimen was PBMCs, taken 100 days after allogeneic stem cell transplant. The CDR3 DNA is TGTGCCGGCAGCCCCGGACGGCCGAACACTGAAGCTTTCTTT. Translating it yields CAGSPGRPNTEAFF. The full variable domain, its missing parts supplied by reference TRBV5-6 and TRBJ1-1, is DAGVTQSPTHLIKTRGQQVTLRCSPKSGHDTVSWYQQALGQGPQFIFQYYEEEERQRGNFPDRFSGHQFPNYSSELNVNALLLGDSALYLCAGSPGRPNTEAFFGQGTRLTVV.